The next 18 T cell receptor beta chains were all read from a single sample in a study of T cell changes during pregnancy in multiple sclerosis. TCRdb keeps only in-frame clones here, not all; method: immunoSEQ multiplex PCR. This table has approximately 30,000 clones, 80% to 90% appearing once. The starting material was CD8+ T cells from peripheral blood mononuclear cells, obtained in the third trimester of pregnancy. These receptors all stem from a female donor with multiple sclerosis, enrolled in a pregnancy study.

The chain uses TRBV18 and TRBJ1-5, with D unresolved. Germline-derived CDR1 and CDR2 are KGHSH and LQKENI. The CDR3 is 14 amino acids. The V end was cut by 3 bases, the J end by 0 bases, with 6 bases between. This chain's CDR3 is CASSPSLSNQPQHF. CDR3 coding DNA: TGTGCCAGCTCACCGAGCCTTAGCAATCAGCCCCAGCATTTT.

In DNA, the CDR3 is TGTGCCAGCAGTTTAACGGGACTAGTGTGGGATACGCAGTATTTT. Translated: CASSLTGLVWDTQYF. The rearrangement links TRBV28 to TRBJ2-3; 8 nucleotides align to TRBD2. After removal of 2 bases from V and 6 bases from J, the junction contained 7 bases not matched to a gene. In germline, CDR1 is MDHEN, CDR2 SYDVKM. This CDR3 has 15 residues.

V usage is TRBV10-3 and J usage is TRBJ1-3, with 10 bases fitting TRBD1. Trimming took 6 bases from V and 1 from J; bases not matched to a gene: 0. The CDR3 is made up of 14 amino acids. Germline-derived CDR1 and CDR2 are ENHRY and SYGVKD. The CDR3 DNA reads as TGTGCCATCAGGGGACAGGGGTCTGGAAACACCATATATTTT. Encoded protein: CAIRGQGSGNTIYF.

J is TRBJ1-2 and V is TRBV6-5, with a weak D call TRBD1 (5 bases). The germline V gene encodes CDR1 MNHEY and CDR2 SVGAGI. The CDR3 is 12 residues long. The germline V and J ends were trimmed by 3 bases and 6 bases, with 8 bases remaining between them. CDR3 residues: CASSYGGNGYTF. CDR3 DNA sequence: TGTGCCAGCAGTTATGGGGGGAATGGCTACACCTTC.

In its sample, this clone was seen a few times. The chain joins TRBV7-3 to TRBJ2-1, with 8 bases aligning to TRBD2. CDR3 length equals 14 residues. Germline V lookup: CDR1 SGHTA, CDR2 FQGTGA. J gave up 5 bases and V 2 bases, and 2 bases lay outside the gene matches. This chain's CDR3 is CASSLSGGHNEQFF. The CDR3 region has the DNA TGTGCCAGCAGCTTATCGGGGGGGCACAATGAGCAGTTCTTC.

J is TRBJ2-4 and V is TRBV4-1; 13 bases agree with TRBD2. The CDR3 spans 16 residues. The germline V gene encodes CDR1 MGHRA and CDR2 YSYEKL. The trim removed 6 bases at V and 2 bases at J, leaving 4 bases unmatched. The CDR3 reads CASSTSGGASKNIQYF. The CDR3 region has the DNA TGCGCCAGCAGTACTAGCGGGGGGGCGTCCAAAAACATTCAGTACTTC.

The genes are TRBV19 and TRBJ1-4, with TRBD1 as a possible D gene (5 bases). The CDR3 has 17 amino acids. Germline V gene data show CDR1 as LNHDA and CDR2 as SQIVND (reference sequence). Trimming took 0 bases from V and 6 from J, leaving 17 bases between them. The CDR3, as DNA: TGTGCCAGTAGTATAGAGCCTCCAGGGTGGGAAGATGAAAAACTGTTTTTT. This gives the protein CASSIEPPGWEDEKLFF.

The J gene is TRBJ1-4, the V gene TRBV9, with D unresolved. This CDR3 is built from 15 residues. In germline, CDR1 is SGDLS, CDR2 YYNGEE. V was cut by 4 bases and J by 5 bases, with 15 bases left in between. The CDR3 DNA follows: TGTGCCAGCAGCAAAGAGGGCGGACGAAATGAAAAACTGTTTTTT. Amino acid sequence: CASSKEGGRNEKLFF. Based on the CDR3 plus reference TRBV9 and TRBJ1-4, the full variable domain is DSGVTQTPKHLITATGQRVTLRCSPRSGDLSVYWYQQSLDQGLQFLIQYYNGEERAKGNILERFSAQQFPDLHSELNLSSLELGDSALYFCASSKEGGRNEKLFFGSGTQLSVL.

The gene calls are TRBV11-2 and TRBJ2-2; D call uncertain. V lost 1 base, J lost 6 bases, and 3 bases lay in between. CDR1 is SGHAT and CDR2 is FQNNGV in the germline V gene. The CDR3 is 12 amino acids. The CDR3 loop reads CASSLGPGELFF. CDR3 DNA: TGTGCCAGCAGCTTAGGGCCCGGGGAGCTGTTTTTT.

This clone was detected only once. The chain carries TRBV5-6 and TRBJ1-2; D ambiguous. Germline assignment: CDR1 SGHDT and CDR2 YYEEEE. V gave up 0 bases and J gave up 6 bases, with 21 bases separating them. The CDR3 is 17 amino acids. The CDR3 DNA sequence: TGTGCCAGCAGCTTGGAAATAACCGGGATGGGGAGTAATGGCTACACCTTC. The encoded protein is CASSLEITGMGSNGYTF.

In this sample, this clone turned up once. The chain joins TRBV7-3 to TRBJ2-1; D is perhaps TRBD1 (7 bases). Germline V gives CDR1 SGHTA, CDR2 FQGTGA. The CDR3 is 18 amino acids. The ends were cut back, 1 base at V and 6 bases at J, with 22 bases in the middle. CDR3 sequence: CASSLIHRGVAGTNEQFF. The CDR3 DNA is TGTGCCAGCAGCTTAATCCACAGGGGTGTGGCGGGGACCAATGAGCAGTTCTTC. Complete variable domain (other parts from reference TRBV7-3 and TRBJ2-1): GAGVSQTPSNKVTEKGKYVELRCDPISGHTALYWYRQSLGQGPEFLIYFQGTGAADDSGLPNDRFFAVRPEGSVSTLKIQRTERGDSAVYLCASSLIHRGVAGTNEQFFGPGTRLTVL.

DNA of the CDR3: TGTGCCAGCAGCAATCAGGGACAGGGGAACCACGAGCAGTACTTC. The encoded protein is CASSNQGQGNHEQYF. This chain uses TRBV7-9 with TRBJ2-7; TRBD1 matches 10 bases. CDR3 length equals 15 residues. In germline, CDR1 is SEHNR, CDR2 FQNEAQ (reference sequence). The trim removed 5 bases at V and 5 bases at J, leaving 9 bases unmatched.

The genes are TRBV2 and TRBJ1-1; tentatively, D is TRBD1 (5 bases). The CDR3 has 13 residues. Per germline, CDR1 SNHLY and CDR2 FYNNEI. Trimming removed 7 bases from V and 2 bases from J, with 11 bases in between. This chain's CDR3 is CASTTDTNTEAFF. CDR3 nucleotide sequence: TGTGCCAGCACCACGGACACTAACACTGAAGCTTTCTTT.

The chain combines TRBV6-5 with TRBJ2-3, with 7 bases lining up with TRBD2. Germline CDR1 is MNHEY and CDR2 is SVGAGI. The CDR3 has 15 amino acids. J lost 5 bases, V lost 3 bases, and 8 bases had no gene match. CDR3 protein: CASSYQFGGRDTQYF. The CDR3 region has the DNA TGTGCCAGCAGTTATCAATTCGGGGGGAGAGATACGCAGTATTTT.

The CDR3 DNA reads as TGTGCCAGCAGCGTGCTGGGAGGGGTCAATGAGCAGTTCTTC. This codes for CASSVLGGVNEQFF. The chain combines TRBV6-1 with TRBJ2-1; TRBD2 agrees at 7 bases. V gave up 6 bases and J gave up 6 bases; unmatched junction bases: 8. CDR1 MNHNS and CDR2 SASEGT come from the germline V gene. The CDR3 covers 14 residues.

The rearrangement links TRBV29-1 to TRBJ1-2, with TRBD1 matching over 9 bases. Germline loops: CDR1 SQVTM, CDR2 ANQGSEA. The CDR3 spans 13 residues. Trimming cost V 5 bases and J 11 bases; bases outside gene matches: 12. The CDR3, as DNA: TGCAGCGTTCCGCACCTACACGACAGGGGGTACACCTTC. Amino acids: CSVPHLHDRGYTF.

This chain uses TRBV27 with TRBJ2-2; 10 nucleotides agree with TRBD2. The CDR3 length is 16 residues. Germline V CDR1 and CDR2: MNHEY, SMNVEV (reference sequence). The V segment lost 4 bases and the J segment 7 bases; nucleotides outside the gene matches: 9. This CDR3 is CASSSQREGQGGELFF. The CDR3 DNA reads as TGTGCCAGCAGTTCTCAGCGGGAGGGCCAAGGCGGGGAGCTGTTTTTT.

The V call is TRBV5-1, the J call TRBJ1-1; D may be TRBD1 (6 bases). This CDR3 region has 16 residues. V was trimmed by 1 base and J by 0 bases, leaving 13 bases between them. Germline CDR1 SGHRS, CDR2 YFSETQ. The CDR3 here is CASSLKQGRMNTEAFF. For the CDR3, the DNA is TGCGCCAGCAGCTTGAAACAGGGACGTATGAACACTGAAGCTTTCTTT.